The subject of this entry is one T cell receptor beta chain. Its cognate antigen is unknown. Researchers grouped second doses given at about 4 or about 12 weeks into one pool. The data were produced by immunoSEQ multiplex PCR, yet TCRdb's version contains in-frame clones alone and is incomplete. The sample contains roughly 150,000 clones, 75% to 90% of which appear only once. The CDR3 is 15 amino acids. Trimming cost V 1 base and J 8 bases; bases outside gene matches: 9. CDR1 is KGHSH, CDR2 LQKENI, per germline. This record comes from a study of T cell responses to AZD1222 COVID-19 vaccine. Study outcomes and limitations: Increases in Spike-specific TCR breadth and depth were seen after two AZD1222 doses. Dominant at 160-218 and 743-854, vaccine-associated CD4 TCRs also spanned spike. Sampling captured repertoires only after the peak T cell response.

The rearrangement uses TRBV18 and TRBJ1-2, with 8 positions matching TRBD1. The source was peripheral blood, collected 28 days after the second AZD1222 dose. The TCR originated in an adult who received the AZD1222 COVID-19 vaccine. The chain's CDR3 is CASSPQVSSGGGYTF. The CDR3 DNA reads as TGTGCCAGCTCACCACAGGTATCCTCAGGGGGCGGCTACACCTTC. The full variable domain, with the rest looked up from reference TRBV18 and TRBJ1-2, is NAGVMQNPRHLVRRRGQEARLRCSPMKGHSHVYWYRQLPEEGLKFMVYLQKENIIDESGMPKERFSAEFPKEGPSILRIQQVVRGDSAAYFCASSPQVSSGGGYTFGSGTRLTVV.